One sample yielded the 17 T cell receptor beta chains listed below, sequenced in a study of blood T cell repertoires in COVID-19. Some clones are missing from TCRdb's copy, which holds only in-frame ones; the method was immunoSEQ multiplex PCR. The sample lists some 250,000 clones, about 80% occurring once. The source material was peripheral blood. Receptors were obtained from a woman aged 80 or over with acute or convalescent COVID-19.

This chain uses TRBV14 with TRBJ1-1; D perhaps matches TRBD1 (5 bases). Between the trimmed V and J ends, which lost 3 bases and 3 bases, there was a span of 8 bases. This CDR3 is built from 13 residues. Germline V gene sequence: CDR1 SGHDN, CDR2 FVKESK. CDR3 nucleotides: TGTGCCAGCAGCCAGGGGCTCGACACTGAAGCTTTCTTT. As protein: CASSQGLDTEAFF.

This sequence joins TRBV5-1 and TRBJ2-3; 10 bases align to TRBD1. This CDR3 has 16 residues. V was pared by 4 bases and J by 3 bases, with 8 bases of the junction left unmatched. Germline CDR1 reads SGHRS; CDR2 reads YFSETQ. The CDR3 DNA is TGCGCCAGCAGCCCTGACAGGGGGCGGTCGACAGATACGCAGTATTTT. Protein sequence: CASSPDRGRSTDTQYF. The full variable domain, rest sourced from reference TRBV5-1 and TRBJ2-3, is KAGVTQTPRYLIKTRGQQVTLSCSPISGHRSVSWYQQTPGQGLQFLFEYFSETQRNKGNFPGRFSGRQFSNSRSEMNVSTLELGDSALYLCASSPDRGRSTDTQYFGPGTRLTVL.

For the CDR3, the DNA is TGTGCCAGCAGCTTATTTGCGGGAACCAGCTCCTACAATGAGCAGTTCTTC. It specifies CASSLFAGTSSYNEQFF. This chain uses TRBV7-9 with TRBJ2-1; D perhaps matches TRBD2 (6 bases). The germline V gene has CDR1 SEHNR and CDR2 FQNEAQ (reference sequence). CDR3 length: 17 amino acids. V shed 2 bases and J shed 0 bases, with 14 bases lying between them.

The CDR3 DNA reads TGCGCCAGCAGTCCGGGACAGGTTCCCACCTTC. Translating gives CASSPGQVPTF. The V call is TRBV10-2, the J call TRBJ1-2; 8 bases line up with TRBD1. V lost 5 bases to trimming and J lost 13 bases; unmatched junction nucleotides: 6. The CDR3 has 11 residues. CDR1 is WSHSY and CDR2 is SAAADI in the germline V gene.

V gene TRBV6-1 combines with J gene TRBJ1-4; 8 bases align to TRBD1. Trimming took 3 bases from V and 4 from J; bases not matched to a gene: 13. The germline V gene has CDR1 MNHNS and CDR2 SASEGT. The CDR3 is 18 amino acids. CDR3 protein: CASSEFPLGQGINEKLFF. DNA for the CDR3: TGTGCCAGCAGTGAGTTCCCCCTCGGACAGGGCATTAATGAAAAACTGTTTTTT.

This clone was found a few times. The rearrangement links TRBV9 to TRBJ1-1; the D is unclear. Trimming left V 0 bases short and J 6 bases short, with 9 bases between. CDR1 is SGDLS and CDR2 is YYNGEE in the germline V gene. This CDR3 is built from 13 residues. The CDR3 sequence is CASSVDGEAEAFF. CDR3 in DNA: TGTGCCAGCAGCGTAGACGGGGAGGCTGAAGCTTTCTTT.

The chain has TRBV5-6 and TRBJ2-1, with 10 bases aligning to TRBD2. The CDR3 runs to 18 residues. The V and J ends lost 0 bases and 4 bases, in that order; junction bases with no gene match: 10. CDR1 and CDR2 (germline): SGHDT, YYEEEE. In DNA form, the CDR3 reads TGTGCCAGCAGCTTGGCTCTTCGGACTAGCGGACGATACAATGAGCAGTTCTTC. Its protein product is CASSLALRTSGRYNEQFF. Together with reference TRBV5-6 and TRBJ2-1, the CDR3 gives the full variable domain: DAGVTQSPTHLIKTRGQQVTLRCSPKSGHDTVSWYQQALGQGPQFIFQYYEEEERQRGNFPDRFSGHQFPNYSSELNVNALLLGDSALYLCASSLALRTSGRYNEQFFGPGTRLTVL.

V gene TRBV19 combines with J gene TRBJ2-1; 7 nucleotides align to TRBD2. This CDR3 comprises 15 residues. Trimming took 7 bases from V and 4 from J; bases not matched to a gene: 10. In germline, CDR1 is LNHDA, CDR2 SQIVND (reference sequence). CDR3 amino acids: CASKKAASGYNEQFF. The CDR3, as DNA: TGTGCCAGTAAAAAAGCGGCTAGCGGTTACAATGAGCAGTTCTTC. Full variable domain (rest looked up from reference TRBV19 and TRBJ2-1): DGGITQSPKYLFRKEGQNVTLSCEQNLNHDAMYWYRQDPGQGLRLIYYSQIVNDFQKGDIAEGYSVSREKKESFPLTVTSAQKNPTAFYLCASKKAASGYNEQFFGPGTRLTVL.

V is TRBV9 and J is TRBJ2-5, with D possibly TRBD1 on 5 matching bases. The V end was cut by 0 bases, the J end by 3 bases, with 12 bases between. The CDR3 consists of 15 residues. The germline V gene has CDR1 SGDLS and CDR2 YYNGEE. CDR3 nucleotides: TGTGCCAGCAGCGTAGAGCCCAGGGTCAAAGAGACCCAGTACTTC. Protein: CASSVEPRVKETQYF.

The J gene is TRBJ2-5, the V gene TRBV7-2; no definite D call. The CDR3 covers 13 residues. Germline V gene lookup returns CDR1 SGHTA and CDR2 FQGNSA. V lost 5 bases, J lost 2 bases, and 9 bases lay in between. Written as DNA, the CDR3 is TGTGCCAGCAGCCCAATGCAGCAAGAGACCCAGTACTTC. Protein: CASSPMQQETQYF. Looking up the rest from reference TRBV7-2 and TRBJ2-5 gives the full variable domain: GAGVSQSPSNKVTEKGKDVELRCDPISGHTALYWYRQSLGQGLEFLIYFQGNSAPDKSGLPSDRFSAERTGGSVSTLTIQRTQQEDSAVYLCASSPMQQETQYFGPGTRLLVL.

The gene calls are TRBV28 and TRBJ1-6; D gene uncertain. V was clipped by 6 bases and J by 6 bases, with 9 bases between them. The length of the CDR3 is 13 residues. From germline, CDR1 is MDHEN and CDR2 SYDVKM. This CDR3 reads CASRNSGNSPLHF. CDR3 DNA: TGTGCCAGCAGAAATAGTGGTAATTCACCCCTCCACTTT.

This clone was counted a single time. The V gene is TRBV20-1, the J gene TRBJ1-3; D gene ambiguous. The germline CDR1 and CDR2 sequences are DFQATT and SNEGSKA (reference sequence). This CDR3 spans 15 amino acids. The V end lost 3 bases, the J end lost 0 bases, and 12 bases lay between the germline ends. CDR3 region: CSASPGFLSGNTIYF. CDR3 nucleotides: TGCAGTGCTAGTCCGGGATTTCTCTCTGGAAACACCATATATTTT.

The table lists this clone with many counts. This sequence joins TRBV2 and TRBJ2-5; 7 bases map to TRBD2. CDR1 and CDR2 (germline): SNHLY, FYNNEI. This CDR3 is 11 amino acids long. The V gene end was trimmed by 8 bases and the J gene end by 5 bases; junction bases not matched to a gene: 2. Here the CDR3 DNA reads TGTGCCAGCTGGGGGGGGGAGACCCAGTACTTC. As protein: CASWGGETQYF.

This chain joins TRBV6-5 and TRBJ1-2; D is unresolved. Germline V gives CDR1 MNHEY, CDR2 SVGAGI. Between the trimmed V and J ends, which lost 6 bases and 8 bases, there was a span of 13 bases. The CDR3 contains 12 residues. DNA of the CDR3: TGTGCCAGCAGCCCCTTTCGAGGGGGCTACACCTTC. Amino acid sequence: CASSPFRGGYTF.

The chain has TRBV10-3 and TRBJ1-2; D is unresolved. Germline CDR1 reads ENHRY; CDR2 reads SYGVKD. The CDR3 covers 12 residues. Trimming cost V 5 bases and J 5 bases, with 9 bases left between them. CDR3 sequence reads: CAISPTDYGYTF. CDR3 nucleotides: TGTGCCATCAGTCCGACTGATTATGGCTACACCTTC.

The CDR3 DNA reads TGTGCCAGCAGCTTAGGCAGGGGCGGCAATCAGCCCCAGCATTTT. This translates into CASSLGRGGNQPQHF. The gene calls are TRBV7-2 and TRBJ1-5; perhaps TRBD1 as D (6 bases). The CDR3 runs 15 residues. With 1 base removed from V and 2 bases from J, the gap between germline ends came to 9 bases. CDR1 and CDR2 from the germline V gene are SGHTA and FQGNSA.

The chain recombines TRBV7-2 with TRBJ2-5; 9 bases map to TRBD2. The CDR3 totals 16 residues. Per germline, CDR1 SGHTA and CDR2 FQGNSA. Germline trimming cut 5 bases from V and 2 bases from J; bases unmatched to any gene: 9. The DNA of the CDR3 is TGTGCCAGCAGCACTTCCCCGGGACTAGCTCAAGAGACCCAGTACTTC. Protein: CASSTSPGLAQETQYF.